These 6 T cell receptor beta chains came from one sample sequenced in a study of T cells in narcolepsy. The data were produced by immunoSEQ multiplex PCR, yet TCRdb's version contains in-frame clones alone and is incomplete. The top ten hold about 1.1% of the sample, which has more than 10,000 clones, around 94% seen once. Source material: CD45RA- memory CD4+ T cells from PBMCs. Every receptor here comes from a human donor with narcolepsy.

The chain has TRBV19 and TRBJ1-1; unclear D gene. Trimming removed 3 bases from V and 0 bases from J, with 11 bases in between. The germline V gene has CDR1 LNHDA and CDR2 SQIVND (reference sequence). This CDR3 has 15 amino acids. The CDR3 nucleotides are TGTGCCAGTAGTATCGCAGGAAACATGAACACTGAAGCTTTCTTT. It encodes CASSIAGNMNTEAFF.

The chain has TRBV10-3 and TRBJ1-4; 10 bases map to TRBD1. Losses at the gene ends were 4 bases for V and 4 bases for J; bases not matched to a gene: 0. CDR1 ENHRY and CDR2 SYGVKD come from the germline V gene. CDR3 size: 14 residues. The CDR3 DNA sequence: TGTGCCATCAGTGGGGACAGGGGTAATGAAAAACTGTTTTTT. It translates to CAISGDRGNEKLFF.

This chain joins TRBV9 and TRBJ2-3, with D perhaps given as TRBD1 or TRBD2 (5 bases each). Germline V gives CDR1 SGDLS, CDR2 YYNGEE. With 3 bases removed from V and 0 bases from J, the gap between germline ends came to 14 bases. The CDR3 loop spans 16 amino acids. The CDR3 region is CASSGGSGISTDTQYF. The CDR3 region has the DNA TGTGCCAGCAGCGGGGGGAGCGGAATAAGCACAGATACGCAGTATTTT.

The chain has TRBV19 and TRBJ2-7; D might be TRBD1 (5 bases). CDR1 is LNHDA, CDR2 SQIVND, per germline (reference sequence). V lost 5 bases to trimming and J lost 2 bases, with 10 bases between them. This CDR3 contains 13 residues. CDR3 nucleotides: TGTGCCAGTAGTCAGGGTTATCCCTACGAGCAGTACTTC. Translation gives CASSQGYPYEQYF.

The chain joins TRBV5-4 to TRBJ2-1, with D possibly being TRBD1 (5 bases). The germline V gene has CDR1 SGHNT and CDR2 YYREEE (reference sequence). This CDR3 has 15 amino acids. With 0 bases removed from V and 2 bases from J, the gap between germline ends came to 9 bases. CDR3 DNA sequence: TGTGCCAGCAGCTTGGCAACAGGAACCTACAATGAGCAGTTCTTC. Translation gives CASSLATGTYNEQFF.

CDR3 nucleotide sequence: TGTGCCAGCAGCTCCGGACTAGCGGGAGTCTACGAGCAGTACTTC. This codes for CASSSGLAGVYEQYF. This chain links TRBV7-6 with TRBJ2-7; 13 bases fit TRBD2. Trimming cost V 4 bases and J 3 bases; bases outside gene matches: 3. The germline gives CDR1 SGHVS, CDR2 FNYEAQ. The CDR3 extends over 15 amino acids. The variable domain in full, with the rest retrieved from reference TRBV7-6 and TRBJ2-7, is GAGVSQSPRYKVTKRGQDVALRCDPISGHVSLYWYRQALGQGPEFLTYFNYEAQQDKSGLPNDRFSAERPEGSISTLTIQRTEQRDSAMYRCASSSGLAGVYEQYFGPGTRLTVT.